This is a list of T cell receptor beta chains from one sample in a study of neurological immune-mediated disorders. TCRdb re-analysed the 5' RACE reads in MiXCR, keeping a single row per CDR3 protein. The sample includes some 86,000 distinct CDR3 sequences, 2.6% seen only once; the top ten take roughly 1.1%. The sample consisted of PBMCs. These receptors were collected from a woman aged 25 to 39 with multiple sclerosis. The CDR3 runs from the conserved cysteine through the conserved F or W. The D gene is left open where the match is weak. Rows give clone size only sometimes, using once, few, many, or a class for an expanded clone.

clone_size j_call v_call d_call cdr3_nt cdr3_aa
many TRBJ1-1 TRBV5-1 NA TGCGCCAGCAGCGTAGGCGCTGAAGCTTTCTTT CASSVGAEAFF
many TRBJ2-1 TRBV28 NA TGTGCCAGCAGTTTATACGACCCCCACCTCGGGACGGAATCTAAGTACAATGAGCAGTTCTTC CASSLYDPHLGTESKYNEQFF
few TRBJ2-1 TRBV6-6 TRBD2 TGTGCCAGCAGTTCTAGCGGCTTGGAGTTCTTC CASSSSGLEFF
many TRBJ2-7 TRBV20-1 NA TGCAGTGCTATACAGGGATCGGGTGAGCAGTACTTC CSAIQGSGEQYF
many TRBJ2-1 TRBV20-1 NA TGCAGTGCTAGAGGCCCAGGCGGTCCCCAGTTCTTC CSARGPGGPQFF
many TRBJ1-4 TRBV6-5 NA TGTGCCAGCACTCCAGGGTCGATGGAAGGAGCCGAAAAACTGTTTTTT CASTPGSMEGAEKLFF
many TRBJ2-3 TRBV20-1 TRBD1 TGCAGTGCTAGACGGGGACAGGGAGGCGATCATACGCAGTATTTT CSARRGQGGDHTQYF
many TRBJ1-5 TRBV20-1 TRBD1 TGCAGTGCTAGAGGAGGGGGCGATCAGCCCCAGCATTTT CSARGGGDQPQHF
many TRBJ2-7 TRBV3-1 TRBD1 TGTGCCAGCAGCCAACCGGGACAGGGGATTTACGAGCAGTACTTC CASSQPGQGIYEQYF
many TRBJ2-7 TRBV20-1 NA TGCAGTGCTAGAGATCTGGGGGCTTCTCCCTACGAGCAGTACTTC CSARDLGASPYEQYF
many TRBJ2-1 TRBV12-3/TRBV12-4 NA TGTGCCGGGGGCGGGAGCGGACGGCAGTTCTTC CAGGGSGRQFF
many TRBJ2-3 TRBV18 NA TGTGCCAGCTCACCACCGTCAGGGCGGCGAGGCACAGATACGCAGTATTTT CASSPPSGRRGTDTQYF
many TRBJ2-1 TRBV20-1 NA TGCAGTGCTAGGGATACCGGGACCTACAATGAGCAGTTCTTC CSARDTGTYNEQFF
many TRBJ2-7 TRBV5-1 NA TGCGCCAGCAGCCCTGTTGGAGGGTCGATTTACGAGCAGTACTTC CASSPVGGSIYEQYF
many TRBJ2-1 TRBV6-2/TRBV6-3 NA TGTGCCAGCAGGATCAGGGACAATGAGCAGTTCTTC CASRIRDNEQFF
many TRBJ1-4 TRBV5-5 NA TGTGCCAGCACAAGGGTACCAGGGCCTGAAAAACTGTTTTTT CASTRVPGPEKLFF
many TRBJ2-7 TRBV20-1 TRBD1 TGCAGTGCTAGAGATCGACAGGGGTCCTACGAGCAGTACTTC CSARDRQGSYEQYF
NA TRBJ2-2 TRBV2 TRBD1 TGTGCCAGCAGCCCCGAGACAGGGTTCACCGGGGAGCTGTTTTTT CASSPETGFTGELFF
many TRBJ2-2 TRBV19 NA TGTGCCAGTCAGGACCAGGCGGACACCGGGGAGCTGTTTTTT CASQDQADTGELFF
many TRBJ1-3 TRBV9 NA TGTGCCAGCAGCGTAGCTGGGGGGAACACCATATATTTT CASSVAGGNTIYF
many TRBJ1-1 TRBV7-9 NA TGTGCCAGCAGCTTAGTTGAGGCGGTGAACACTGAAGCTTTCTTT CASSLVEAVNTEAFF
many TRBJ1-2 TRBV9 NA TGTGCCAGCAGCGTAGATGGCAGGGGCTATGGCTACACCTTC CASSVDGRGYGYTF
many TRBJ1-1 TRBV27 NA TGTGCCAGCAGTTTAAGCTTCCGATCTGGCACTGAAGCTTTCTTT CASSLSFRSGTEAFF
many TRBJ1-5 TRBV20-1 NA TGCAGTGCTAGTCGGGAAAATCAGCCCCAGCATTTT CSASRENQPQHF
many TRBJ1-1 TRBV6-5 NA TGTGCCAGCAGTCGACCCACAGGGTACGGAGTCGTGGGGAACACTGAAGCTTTCTTT CASSRPTGYGVVGNTEAFF
many TRBJ2-1 TRBV21-1 NA TGTGCCAGCAGCAAAGCGGTCGGGGACAGGGGCACGAATGAGCAGTTCTTC CASSKAVGDRGTNEQFF
many TRBJ1-2 TRBV7-2 NA TGTGCCAGCAGCTTCAAATCCGACGCAAACTATGGCTACACCTTC CASSFKSDANYGYTF
many TRBJ2-7 TRBV5-1 NA TGCGCCAGCAGCTTTTTCCCGGGTACCGACGAGCAGTACTTC CASSFFPGTDEQYF
many TRBJ1-2 TRBV3-1 NA TGTGCCAGCAGCCTCGGGACGGCTAACTATGGCTACACCTTC CASSLGTANYGYTF
many TRBJ2-3 TRBV10-3 NA TGTGCCATCAGTGAGTCGCTCGACTTCCATACGCAGTATTTT CAISESLDFHTQYF
many TRBJ1-1 TRBV5-1 NA TGCGCCAGCAGCCTACAGGACCGTATGAACACTGAAGCTTTCTTT CASSLQDRMNTEAFF
NA TRBJ2-7 TRBV10-3 NA TGTGCCATCGGGGTGCGGGGAAACTACGAGCAGTACTTC CAIGVRGNYEQYF
many TRBJ2-3 TRBV11-3 NA TGTGCCAGCAGCCGAGGACCAGCGAGCACAGATACGCAGTATTTT CASSRGPASTDTQYF
many TRBJ2-3 TRBV12-3/TRBV12-4 TRBD2 TGTGCCAGCAGGTCCATCACTAGCGGGAGGGCTCCCACGCAGTATTTT CASRSITSGRAPTQYF
many TRBJ2-1 TRBV7-8 NA TGTGCCAGCAGCTTAAACACGGCCTACAATGAGCAGTTCTTC CASSLNTAYNEQFF
NA TRBJ2-3 TRBV5-1 NA TGCGCCAGCAGCCCGGACAAAGATACGCAGTATTTT CASSPDKDTQYF
many TRBJ2-3 TRBV4-3 TRBD2 TGCGCCAGCAGCCAAGGTCCTAGCGGGTTCACCACACCCACAGATACGCAGTATTTT CASSQGPSGFTTPTDTQYF
many TRBJ2-3 TRBV11-1 NA TGTGCCAGCAGCTCCGCAGTGACGCACCCCACAGATACGCAGTATTTT CASSSAVTHPTDTQYF
many TRBJ2-7 TRBV10-3 TRBD1 TGTGCCATCAGTGCACCGGGACAGGGGCCAGACGAGCAGTACTTC CAISAPGQGPDEQYF
many TRBJ2-2 TRBV29-1 TRBD2 TGCAGCGTTATCGTAGCGGGAGCCGGGGAGCTGTTTTTT CSVIVAGAGELFF
many TRBJ2-6 TRBV4-3 TRBD2 TGCGCCAGCAGCGCTCAACTAGCGGGGAACTCTGGGGCCAACGTCCTGACTTTC CASSAQLAGNSGANVLTF
many TRBJ2-1 TRBV7-2 NA TGTGCCAGCAGCTTAGGGCTCCCCGAGCAGTTCTTC CASSLGLPEQFF
many TRBJ1-1 TRBV20-1 NA TGCAGTGCTCGCCGGGGCGAAGCTTTCTTT CSARRGEAFF
many TRBJ1-2 TRBV20-1 NA TGCAGTGCCAGCAACTATGGCTACACCTTC CSASNYGYTF
many TRBJ2-5 TRBV20-1 NA TGCAGTGCCAGGACTACTCAAGAGACCCAGTACTTC CSARTTQETQYF
many TRBJ2-1 TRBV7-9 TRBD2 TGTGCCAGCAGCTTCAGGACTAGCTCACTAAGGTACAATGAGCAGTTCTTC CASSFRTSSLRYNEQFF
few TRBJ2-3 TRBV27 NA TGTGCCAGCAGTTTAAAGCCTTACCCCACAGATACGCAGTATTTT CASSLKPYPTDTQYF
many TRBJ2-3 TRBV12-3/TRBV12-4 TRBD2 TGTGCCAGCAGTCCCAGCGGGAGCAGCACAGATACGCAGTATTTT CASSPSGSSTDTQYF
many TRBJ1-2 TRBV11-2 TRBD1 TGTGCCAGCAGCTTGGGGTCGACAGGGGGCCCGTATGGCTACACCTTC CASSLGSTGGPYGYTF
many TRBJ1-1 TRBV5-1 TRBD1 TGCGCCAGCAGCAAGACAGGGGCTATCACTGAAGCTTTCTTT CASSKTGAITEAFF
many TRBJ1-4 TRBV4-3 TRBD1 TGCGCCAGCAGCCAATTGACAGGGGACACGAATGAAAAACTGTTTTTT CASSQLTGDTNEKLFF
many TRBJ1-1 TRBV7-9 NA TGTGCCAGCAGCTTGAGCACTGAAGCTTTCTTT CASSLSTEAFF